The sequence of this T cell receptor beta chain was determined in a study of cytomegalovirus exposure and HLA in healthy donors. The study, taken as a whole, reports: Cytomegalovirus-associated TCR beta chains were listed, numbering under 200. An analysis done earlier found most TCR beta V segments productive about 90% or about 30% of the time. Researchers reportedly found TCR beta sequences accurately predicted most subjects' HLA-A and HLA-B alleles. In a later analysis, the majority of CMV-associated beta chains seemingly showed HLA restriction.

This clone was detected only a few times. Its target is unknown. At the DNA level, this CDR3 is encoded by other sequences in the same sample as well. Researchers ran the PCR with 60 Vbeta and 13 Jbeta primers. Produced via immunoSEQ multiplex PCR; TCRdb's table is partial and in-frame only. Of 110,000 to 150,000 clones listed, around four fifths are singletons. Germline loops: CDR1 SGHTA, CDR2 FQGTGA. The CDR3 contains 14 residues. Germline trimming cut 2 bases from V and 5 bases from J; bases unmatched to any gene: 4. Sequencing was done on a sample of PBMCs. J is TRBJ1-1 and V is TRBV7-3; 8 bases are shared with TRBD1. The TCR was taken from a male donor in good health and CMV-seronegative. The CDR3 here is CASSLGTGLTEAFF. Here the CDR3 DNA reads TGTGCCAGCAGCTTAGGGACAGGCCTTACTGAAGCTTTCTTT.